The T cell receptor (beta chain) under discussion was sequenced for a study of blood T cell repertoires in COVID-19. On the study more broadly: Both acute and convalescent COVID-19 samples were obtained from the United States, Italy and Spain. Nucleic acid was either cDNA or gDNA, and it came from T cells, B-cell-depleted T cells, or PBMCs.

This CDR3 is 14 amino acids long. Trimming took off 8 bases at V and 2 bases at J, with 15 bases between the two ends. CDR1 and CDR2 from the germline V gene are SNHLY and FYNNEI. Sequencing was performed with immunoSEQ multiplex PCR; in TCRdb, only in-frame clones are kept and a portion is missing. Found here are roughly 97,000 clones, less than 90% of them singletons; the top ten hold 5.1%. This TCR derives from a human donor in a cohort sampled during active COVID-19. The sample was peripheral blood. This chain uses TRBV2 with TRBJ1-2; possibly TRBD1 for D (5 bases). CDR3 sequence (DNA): TGTGCCAGCGGGTCGGACGGACAAAACTATGGCTACACCTTC. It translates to CASGSDGQNYGYTF.